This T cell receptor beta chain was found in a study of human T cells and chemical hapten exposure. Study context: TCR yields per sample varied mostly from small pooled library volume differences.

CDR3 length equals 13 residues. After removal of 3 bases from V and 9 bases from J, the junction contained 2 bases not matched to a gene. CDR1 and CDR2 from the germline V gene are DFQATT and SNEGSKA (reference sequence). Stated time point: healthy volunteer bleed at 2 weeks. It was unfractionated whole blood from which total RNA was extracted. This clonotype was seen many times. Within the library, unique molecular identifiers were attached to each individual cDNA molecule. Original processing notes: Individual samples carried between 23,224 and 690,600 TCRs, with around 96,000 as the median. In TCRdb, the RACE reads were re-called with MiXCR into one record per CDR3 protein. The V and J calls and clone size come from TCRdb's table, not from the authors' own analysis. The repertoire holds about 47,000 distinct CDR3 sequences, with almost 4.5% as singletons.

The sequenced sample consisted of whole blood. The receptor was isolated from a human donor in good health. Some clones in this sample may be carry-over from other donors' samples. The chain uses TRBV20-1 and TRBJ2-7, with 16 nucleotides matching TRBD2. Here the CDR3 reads CSASGTSGRGQYF. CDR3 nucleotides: TGCAGTGCTAGTGGGACTAGCGGGAGGGGGCAGTACTTC.